This is a list of T cell receptor beta chains from one sample in a study of molecular identifiers for immune sequencing clone quantification. TCRdb itself ran the PCR reads through MiXCR, one entry per CDR3 protein. This table has under 600,000 distinct CDR3 sequences, about 20% appearing once. Sequencing was carried out using naive CD8+ T cells from blood, with Jurkat cell RNA spiked in. These receptors were taken from a human donor in good health. Some libraries in this study had Jurkat cell RNA spiked in. The CDR3 runs from the conserved cysteine through the conserved F or W. Only part of the rows carry a size: once, few, many, or a class if the clone is expanded.

TRBJ2-7 | TRBV7-9 | many | CASSPTVMGYEQYF
TRBJ2-7 | TRBV19 | few | CASSMAGTTYEQYF
TRBJ1-5 | TRBV28 | once | CASSFRVDSNQPQHF
TRBJ2-5 | TRBV3-1 | once | CASCQGGTQYF
TRBJ2-5 | TRBV5-5 | NA | CASSLPRRTYGDQETQYF
TRBJ2-7 | TRBV7-9 | few | CASSLGTRLAGEQYF
TRBJ2-7 | TRBV5-5 | many | CASSLWDRNYEQYF
TRBJ1-1 | TRBV7-9 | few | CASRPEDRVFTEAFF
TRBJ2-2 | TRBV7-6 | NA | CASSSVPGGGFTGELFF
TRBJ1-2 | TRBV6-5 | few | CASSYSDRVEANYGYTF
TRBJ2-7 | TRBV20-1 | many | CSATDRGSSTYEQYF
TRBJ2-2 | TRBV12-3/TRBV12-4 | NA | CASSRSRVGAGATGELFF
TRBJ2-3 | TRBV7-3 | many | CASSWGTSSADTQYF
TRBJ1-1 | TRBV10-2 | few | CASRIASRGLNTEAFF
TRBJ2-1 | TRBV7-2 | many | CASSRDPRDRVFNEQFF
TRBJ2-7 | TRBV4-3 | NA | CASSQDRTGGASIYEQYF
TRBJ2-3 | TRBV4-1 | NA | CASSQGSGTPSTDTQYF
TRBJ2-1 | TRBV5-6 | few | CASSFLGRSDEQFF
TRBJ2-7 | TRBV10-3 | once | CAIRADSYEQYF
TRBJ2-5 | TRBV7-2 | many | CASSSGPAGIYETQYF
TRBJ2-3 | TRBV27 | few | CASSLRGRGSDTQYF
TRBJ1-1 | TRBV29-1 | NA | CSVEQGANTEAFF
TRBJ1-2 | TRBV6-2/TRBV6-3 | many | CASSSPDRSDYGYTF
TRBJ2-5 | TRBV12-3/TRBV12-4 | many | CASSSSGRGRQETQYF
TRBJ2-7 | TRBV30 | few | CAWSVRGGRYEQYF
TRBJ1-1 | TRBV28 | NA | CASSLTVGRTEAFF
TRBJ2-1 | TRBV7-2 | NA | CASSLFLGGEEQFF
TRBJ2-5 | TRBV3-1 | few | CASSQELQRGTQETQYF
TRBJ1-1 | TRBV6-2/TRBV6-3 | NA | CASSIRTGMPEAFF
TRBJ2-7 | TRBV20-1 | many | CSAPTGGHEQYF
TRBJ2-7 | TRBV27 | many | CASSLLPGQGSNEQYF
TRBJ2-1 | TRBV4-1 | NA | CASSPMGTGGHNEQFF